These T cell receptor beta chains were read from a single sample in a study of response to subunit inactivated influenza vaccine. TCRdb used MiXCR to reprocess the RT-PCR reads, holding one entry per CDR3 protein. The table lists about half a million distinct CDR3 sequences, roughly 9.8% of them singletons. The sequencing used PBMCs from blood, collected roughly 48 days after vaccination. These receptors were obtained from a man aged 45-65 years who received an inactivated influenza vaccine. CDR3s include the opening cysteine and the closing phenylalanine or tryptophan. D genes are given only for firm matches. The size of a clone is reported for some rows only, either as once, few or many, or as a class for expanded clones.

v_call: TRBV29-1; clone_size: few; j_call: TRBJ1-5; d_call: TRBD1; cdr3_aa: CSVGTGRDQPQHF; cdr3_nt: TGCAGCGTTGGGACAGGTCGTGATCAGCCCCAGCATTTT
v_call: TRBV20-1; clone_size: -; j_call: TRBJ2-1; d_call: TRBD2; cdr3_aa: CSAVVGGRQYNEQFF; cdr3_nt: TGCAGTGCCGTAGTTGGCGGGAGACAGTACAATGAGCAGTTCTTC
v_call: TRBV11-2; clone_size: -; j_call: TRBJ1-1; d_call: -; cdr3_aa: CASSLAGQLNTEAFF; cdr3_nt: TGTGCCAGCAGCTTAGCGGGGCAGCTGAACACTGAAGCTTTCTTT
v_call: TRBV7-2; clone_size: many; j_call: TRBJ2-7; d_call: -; cdr3_aa: CASSFLGSNPYEQYF; cdr3_nt: TGTGCCAGCAGCTTTTTAGGGTCCAATCCCTACGAGCAGTACTTC
v_call: TRBV7-6; clone_size: -; j_call: TRBJ2-7; d_call: -; cdr3_aa: CASSLGGGINEQYF; cdr3_nt: TGTGCCAGCAGCTTAGGGGGTGGGATCAACGAGCAGTACTTC
v_call: TRBV12-3/TRBV12-4; clone_size: few; j_call: TRBJ1-4; d_call: -; cdr3_aa: CASSLGVNEKLFF; cdr3_nt: TGTGCCAGCAGTTTGGGGGTGAATGAAAAACTGTTTTTT
v_call: TRBV5-4; clone_size: -; j_call: TRBJ1-2; d_call: -; cdr3_aa: CASSLDGPLYGYTF; cdr3_nt: TGTGCCAGCAGCTTGGACGGACCTCTTTATGGCTACACCTTC
v_call: TRBV29-1; clone_size: many; j_call: TRBJ2-1; d_call: TRBD2; cdr3_aa: CSVQLARKQFF; cdr3_nt: TGCAGCGTTCAACTAGCGAGGAAGCAGTTCTTC
v_call: TRBV27; clone_size: few; j_call: TRBJ2-3; d_call: -; cdr3_aa: CASSLSLPGDTQYF; cdr3_nt: TGTGCCAGCAGTTTATCCCTTCCCGGAGATACGCAGTATTTT
v_call: TRBV5-1; clone_size: -; j_call: TRBJ2-7; d_call: -; cdr3_aa: CASSPAAGFEQYF; cdr3_nt: TGCGCCAGCAGCCCCGCGGCGGGTTTCGAGCAGTACTTC
v_call: TRBV6-5; clone_size: many; j_call: TRBJ2-1; d_call: -; cdr3_aa: CASSYRAGHEQFF; cdr3_nt: TGTGCCAGCAGTTATCGCGCCGGACATGAGCAGTTCTTC
v_call: TRBV7-9; clone_size: -; j_call: TRBJ2-7; d_call: -; cdr3_aa: CASSTQVWSEQYF; cdr3_nt: TGTGCCAGCAGCACCCAAGTGTGGAGCGAGCAGTACTTC
v_call: TRBV5-1; clone_size: few; j_call: TRBJ2-5; d_call: -; cdr3_aa: CASSPGVSGNQETQYF; cdr3_nt: TGCGCCAGCAGCCCGGGGGTATCCGGGAATCAAGAGACCCAGTACTTC
v_call: TRBV5-1; clone_size: many; j_call: TRBJ2-7; d_call: -; cdr3_aa: CASSGDLEQYF; cdr3_nt: TGCGCCAGCAGCGGAGATTTGGAGCAGTACTTC
v_call: TRBV24-1; clone_size: -; j_call: TRBJ2-2; d_call: TRBD2; cdr3_aa: CATSGSGTRTGELFF; cdr3_nt: TGTGCCACCAGTGGTAGCGGGACGCGTACCGGGGAGCTGTTTTTT
v_call: TRBV12-3/TRBV12-4; clone_size: many; j_call: TRBJ1-5; d_call: -; cdr3_aa: CASSLRQGNQPQHF; cdr3_nt: TGTGCCAGCAGCTTACGTCAGGGGAATCAGCCCCAGCATTTT
v_call: TRBV24-1; clone_size: -; j_call: TRBJ2-7; d_call: -; cdr3_aa: CATSDSSRVGTYEQYF; cdr3_nt: TGTGCCACCAGTGATTCAAGCAGGGTAGGCACCTACGAGCAGTACTTC
v_call: TRBV6-5; clone_size: -; j_call: TRBJ1-3; d_call: -; cdr3_aa: CASSYGYRAAGNTIYF; cdr3_nt: TGTGCCAGCAGTTACGGGTACAGGGCCGCTGGAAACACCATATATTTT
v_call: TRBV7-9; clone_size: few; j_call: TRBJ2-7; d_call: TRBD2; cdr3_aa: CASSLGPVVAGSGEQYF; cdr3_nt: TGTGCCAGCAGCTTAGGCCCCGTGGTAGCGGGGTCGGGTGAGCAGTACTTC
v_call: TRBV7-2; clone_size: -; j_call: TRBJ2-1; d_call: TRBD1; cdr3_aa: CASSFRTGGNEQFF; cdr3_nt: TGTGCCAGCAGCTTCCGGACAGGGGGCAATGAGCAGTTCTTC
v_call: TRBV5-1; clone_size: many; j_call: TRBJ2-1; d_call: -; cdr3_aa: CASSLAVRASNEQFF; cdr3_nt: TGCGCCAGCAGCTTGGCCGTGAGGGCCAGCAATGAGCAGTTCTTC
v_call: TRBV12-3/TRBV12-4; clone_size: many; j_call: TRBJ2-5; d_call: TRBD2; cdr3_aa: CASSWASGETQYF; cdr3_nt: TGTGCCAGCAGTTGGGCTAGCGGAGAGACCCAGTACTTC
v_call: TRBV12-3/TRBV12-4; clone_size: -; j_call: TRBJ1-5; d_call: -; cdr3_aa: CASSQDSLGQPQHF; cdr3_nt: TGTGCCAGCAGTCAGGACAGCTTAGGTCAGCCCCAGCATTTT
v_call: TRBV12-3/TRBV12-4; clone_size: many; j_call: TRBJ2-5; d_call: -; cdr3_aa: CASSLPHSGEETQYF; cdr3_nt: TGTGCCAGCAGTTTACCACATTCCGGAGAGGAGACCCAGTACTTC
v_call: TRBV5-1; clone_size: many; j_call: TRBJ1-2; d_call: -; cdr3_aa: CASSLDTYGYTF; cdr3_nt: TGCGCCAGCAGCTTGGACACCTATGGCTACACCTTC
v_call: TRBV28; clone_size: -; j_call: TRBJ2-5; d_call: -; cdr3_aa: CASTPRGSGAQETQYF; cdr3_nt: TGTGCCAGCACCCCCCGCGGTAGCGGAGCGCAAGAGACCCAGTACTTC
v_call: TRBV7-2; clone_size: few; j_call: TRBJ1-5; d_call: -; cdr3_aa: CASSLEGLSQPQHF; cdr3_nt: TGTGCCAGCAGCTTAGAGGGACTCTCTCAGCCCCAGCATTTT
v_call: TRBV11-2; clone_size: -; j_call: TRBJ2-7; d_call: -; cdr3_aa: CASSSWTSTDSSYEQYF; cdr3_nt: TGTGCCAGCAGCTCGTGGACCTCGACAGATAGCTCCTACGAGCAGTACTTC
v_call: TRBV12-3/TRBV12-4; clone_size: -; j_call: TRBJ1-5; d_call: -; cdr3_aa: CASSIDGYGPQHF; cdr3_nt: TGTGCCAGCAGTATCGACGGTTACGGGCCCCAGCATTTT
v_call: TRBV28; clone_size: -; j_call: TRBJ2-7; d_call: TRBD2; cdr3_aa: CASSSAGGAQDEQYF; cdr3_nt: TGTGCCAGCAGTTCCGCGGGGGGGGCGCAGGACGAGCAGTACTTC
v_call: TRBV10-3; clone_size: -; j_call: TRBJ2-1; d_call: -; cdr3_aa: CAISGTGLPDEQFF; cdr3_nt: TGTGCCATCAGTGGAACGGGACTCCCCGATGAGCAGTTCTTC
v_call: TRBV7-3; clone_size: many; j_call: TRBJ2-7; d_call: -; cdr3_aa: CASSLGSPYEQYF; cdr3_nt: TGTGCCAGCAGTTTAGGGAGTCCCTACGAGCAGTACTTC
v_call: TRBV12-3/TRBV12-4; clone_size: -; j_call: TRBJ1-1; d_call: TRBD1; cdr3_aa: CASSLDRGRAFF; cdr3_nt: TGTGCCAGCAGTTTAGACAGGGGGCGCGCTTTCTTT
v_call: TRBV30; clone_size: -; j_call: TRBJ1-3; d_call: -; cdr3_aa: CAWSVQTQGTIYF; cdr3_nt: TGTGCCTGGAGTGTACAGACCCAGGGCACCATATATTTT
v_call: TRBV18; clone_size: -; j_call: TRBJ2-5; d_call: TRBD2; cdr3_aa: CASSRAGDRTQYF; cdr3_nt: TGTGCCAGCTCACGAGCGGGAGACCGGACCCAGTACTTC
v_call: TRBV20-1; clone_size: many; j_call: TRBJ2-1; d_call: -; cdr3_aa: CSARGQLYNEQFF; cdr3_nt: TGCAGTGCTAGAGGACAGCTCTACAATGAGCAGTTCTTC
v_call: TRBV7-8; clone_size: few; j_call: TRBJ2-4; d_call: -; cdr3_aa: CASSREQGTRNIQYF; cdr3_nt: TGTGCCAGCAGCCGAGAACAGGGAACTCGAAACATTCAGTACTTC
v_call: TRBV5-6; clone_size: few; j_call: TRBJ2-2; d_call: -; cdr3_aa: CASSLWALTGELFF; cdr3_nt: TGTGCCAGCAGCTTATGGGCTTTGACCGGGGAGCTGTTTTTT
v_call: TRBV5-1; clone_size: few; j_call: TRBJ1-6; d_call: -; cdr3_aa: CASSLTDPYNSPLHF; cdr3_nt: TGCGCCAGCAGCTTGACGGATCCCTATAATTCACCCCTCCACTTT
v_call: TRBV20-1; clone_size: few; j_call: TRBJ2-1; d_call: TRBD2; cdr3_aa: CSAIGGPLAGKSYNEQFF; cdr3_nt: TGCAGTGCTATTGGGGGGCCCCTAGCGGGCAAATCCTACAATGAGCAGTTCTTC